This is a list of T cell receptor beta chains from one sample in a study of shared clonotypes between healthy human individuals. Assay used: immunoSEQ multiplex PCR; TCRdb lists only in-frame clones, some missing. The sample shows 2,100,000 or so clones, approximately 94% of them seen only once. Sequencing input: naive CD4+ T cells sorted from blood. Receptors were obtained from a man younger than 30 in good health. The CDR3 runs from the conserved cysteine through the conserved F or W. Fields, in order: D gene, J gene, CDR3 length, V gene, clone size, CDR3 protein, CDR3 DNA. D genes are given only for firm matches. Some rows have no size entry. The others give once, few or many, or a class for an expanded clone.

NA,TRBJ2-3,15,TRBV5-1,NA,CASSLGRGDTDTQYF,TGCGCCAGCAGCTTGGGACGTGGAGACACAGATACGCAGTATTTT
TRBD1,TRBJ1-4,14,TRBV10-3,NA,CAISEDRAGEKLFF,TGTGCCATCAGTGAAGACAGGGCAGGGGAAAAACTGTTTTTT
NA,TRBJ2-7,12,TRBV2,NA,CASTLEDYEQYF,TGTGCCAGCACCTTAGAAGATTACGAGCAGTACTTC
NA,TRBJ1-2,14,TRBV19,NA,CATTGGARVYGYTF,TGTGCCACCACCGGGGGGGCGCGGGTCTATGGCTACACCTTC
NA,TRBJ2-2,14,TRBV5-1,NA,CASSIDTNTGELFF,TGCGCCAGCAGCATAGACACCAACACCGGGGAGCTGTTTTTT
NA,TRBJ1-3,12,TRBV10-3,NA,CAIRGASDTIYF,TGTGCCATCAGAGGGGCCTCGGACACCATATATTTT
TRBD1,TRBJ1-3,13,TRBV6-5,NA,CASRGTGRDTIYF,TGTGCCAGCAGGGGGACAGGAAGAGACACCATATATTTT
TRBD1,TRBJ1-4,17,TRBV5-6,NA,CASSSHRGLSTNEKLFF,TGTGCCAGCAGCTCCCACAGGGGGCTGTCGACTAATGAAAAACTGTTTTTT
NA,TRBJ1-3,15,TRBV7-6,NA,CASSEAQLDGNTIYF,TGTGCCAGCAGCGAAGCCCAGCTAGACGGAAACACCATATATTTT
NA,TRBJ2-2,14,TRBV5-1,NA,CASSLGEFSGELFF,TGCGCCAGCAGCTTGGGAGAGTTCAGCGGGGAGCTGTTTTTT
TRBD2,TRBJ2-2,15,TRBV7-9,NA,CASSKRESNTGELFF,TGTGCCAGCTCTAAGCGGGAGTCAAACACCGGGGAGCTGTTTTTT
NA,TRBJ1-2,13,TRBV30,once,CACSLGGNYGYTF,TGTGCCTGCTCCCTCGGGGGGAACTATGGCTACACCTTC
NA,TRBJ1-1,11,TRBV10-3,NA,CAISQGTEAFF,TGTGCCATCAGTCAAGGAACTGAAGCTTTCTTT
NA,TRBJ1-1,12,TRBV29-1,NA,CRAGSVNTEAFF,TGCAGGGCCGGGTCGGTGAACACTGAAGCTTTCTTT
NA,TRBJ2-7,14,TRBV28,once,CASNSGGSSYEQYF,TGTGCCAGCAATTCAGGGGGGAGCTCCTACGAGCAGTACTTC
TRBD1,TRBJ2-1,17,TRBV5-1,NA,CASSPRDRLLSYNEQFF,TGCGCCAGCAGCCCCCGGGACAGGCTACTCTCCTACAATGAGCAGTTCTTC
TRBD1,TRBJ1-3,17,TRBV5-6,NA,CASSLWTGPISGNTIYF,TGTGCCAGCAGCTTGTGGACAGGGCCAATTTCTGGAAACACCATATATTTT
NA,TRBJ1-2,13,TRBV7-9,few,CASSWEDSYGYTF,TGTGCCAGCAGCTGGGAGGACAGCTATGGCTACACCTTC
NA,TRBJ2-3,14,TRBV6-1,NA,CASGGIHLTDTQYF,TGTGCCAGCGGGGGGATACACCTCACAGATACGCAGTATTTT
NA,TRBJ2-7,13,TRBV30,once,CAWKGKGDYEQYF,TGTGCCTGGAAGGGCAAAGGGGACTACGAGCAGTACTTC
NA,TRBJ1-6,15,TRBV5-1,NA,CASSFLSGADSPLHF,TGCGCCAGCAGCTTTTTATCAGGGGCGGATTCACCCCTCCACTTT
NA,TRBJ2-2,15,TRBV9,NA,CASSVATGGRGELFF,TGTGCCAGCAGCGTAGCAACAGGCGGTCGGGGGGAGCTGTTTTTT
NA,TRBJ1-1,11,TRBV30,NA,CAWIGHTEAFF,TGTGCCTGGATCGGACACACCGAAGCTTTCTTT
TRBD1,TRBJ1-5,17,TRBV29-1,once,CSVAGTGESYSNQPQHF,TGCAGCGTAGCCGGGACAGGGGAGTCCTATAGCAATCAGCCCCAGCATTTT
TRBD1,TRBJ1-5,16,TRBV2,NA,CASSETTQGGNQPQHF,TGTGCCAGCAGTGAGACTACCCAGGGGGGCAATCAGCCCCAGCATTTT
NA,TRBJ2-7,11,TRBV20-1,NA,CSAKVSHEQYF,TGCAGTGCTAAAGTTTCCCACGAGCAGTACTTC
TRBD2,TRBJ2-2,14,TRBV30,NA,CAGGVAAGTGELFF,TGTGCCGGGGGGGTAGCGGCGGGAACCGGGGAGCTGTTTTTT
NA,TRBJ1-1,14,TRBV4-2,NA,CASSQGRMNTEAFF,TGTGCCAGCAGCCAAGGTCGAATGAACACTGAAGCTTTCTTT
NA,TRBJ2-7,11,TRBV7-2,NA,CASSLDSVEYF,TGTGCCAGCAGCTTAGATAGCGTCGAGTACTTC
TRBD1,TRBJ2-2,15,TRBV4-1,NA,CASSQPQGARRELFF,TGCGCCAGCAGCCAACCACAGGGGGCTCGCCGGGAGCTGTTTTTT
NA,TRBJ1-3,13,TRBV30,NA,CAWRAPSGNTIYF,TGTGCCTGGAGGGCGCCTTCTGGAAACACCATATATTTT
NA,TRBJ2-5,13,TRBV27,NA,CASSLSPRGSRYF,TGTGCCAGCAGTTTATCCCCCAGGGGCTCACGGTACTTC
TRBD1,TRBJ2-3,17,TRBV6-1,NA,CASSALGTDASTDTQYF,TGTGCCAGCAGTGCACTCGGGACAGACGCTAGCACAGATACGCAGTATTTT
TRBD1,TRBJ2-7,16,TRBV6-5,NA,CASSYSNIRGHYEQYF,TGTGCCAGCAGTTACTCGAATATCAGGGGGCACTACGAGCAGTACTTC
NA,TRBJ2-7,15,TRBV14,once,CASSQDSLSPYEQYF,TGTGCCAGCAGCCAAGACAGCTTGAGCCCCTACGAGCAGTACTTC
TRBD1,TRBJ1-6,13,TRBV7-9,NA,CASSLGDRGPLHF,TGTGCCAGCAGCTTAGGAGACAGGGGGCCCCTCCACTTT
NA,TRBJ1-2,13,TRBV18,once,CASSPPMRDGYTF,TGTGCCAGCTCACCACCGATGAGGGATGGCTACACCTTC
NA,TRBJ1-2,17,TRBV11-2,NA,CASSLDMGAPLRYGYTF,TGTGCCAGCAGCTTAGATATGGGGGCCCCTCTACGGTATGGCTACACCTTC
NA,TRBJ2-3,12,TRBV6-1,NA,CASQQSKDTQYF,TGTGCCAGTCAGCAGTCCAAAGATACGCAGTATTTT
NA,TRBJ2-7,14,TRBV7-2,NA,CASTVDRYSYEQYF,TGTGCCAGCACCGTAGACCGGTACTCCTACGAGCAGTACTTC
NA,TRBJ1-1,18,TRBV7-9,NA,CASSLWRVSPPSNTEAFF,TGTGCCAGCAGCTTGTGGAGGGTTTCTCCACCCTCGAACACTGAAGCTTTCTTT
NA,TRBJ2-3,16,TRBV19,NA,CATAPGRPPNTDTQYF,TGTGCCACCGCGCCCGGACGGCCGCCGAACACAGATACGCAGTATTTT
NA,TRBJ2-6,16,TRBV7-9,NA,CASSPSGVSGANVLTF,TGTGCCAGCAGTCCCTCCGGAGTCTCTGGGGCCAACGTCCTGACTTTC
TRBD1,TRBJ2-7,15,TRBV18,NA,CASSKTGDGPSEQYF,TGTGCCAGCTCAAAAACAGGGGACGGCCCCTCCGAGCAGTACTTC
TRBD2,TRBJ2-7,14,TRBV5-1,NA,CASSLQLAGDEQYF,TGCGCCAGCAGCTTACAACTAGCGGGCGACGAGCAGTACTTC
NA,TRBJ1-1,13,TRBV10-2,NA,CASTPRDSAEAFF,TGCGCCAGCACCCCGAGGGATTCCGCTGAAGCTTTCTTT
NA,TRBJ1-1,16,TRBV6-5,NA,CASSYLTAGQNTEAFF,TGTGCCAGCAGTTATCTCACCGCGGGACAGAACACTGAAGCTTTCTTT
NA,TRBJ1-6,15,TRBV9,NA,CASSVFELTNSPLHF,TGTGCCAGCAGCGTATTTGAATTGACAAATTCACCCCTCCACTTT
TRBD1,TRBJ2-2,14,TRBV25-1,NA,CASTRQGVPGELFF,TGTGCCAGCACCCGACAGGGAGTCCCCGGGGAGCTGTTTTTT
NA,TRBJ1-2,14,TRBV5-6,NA,CASSLRGGNYGYTF,TGTGCCAGCAGCTTGAGGGGCGGAAACTATGGCTACACCTTC
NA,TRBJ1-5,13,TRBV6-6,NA,CASKPRLDQPQHF,TGTGCCAGCAAACCCAGACTAGATCAGCCCCAGCATTTT
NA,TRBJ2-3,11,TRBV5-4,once,CASSSGDTQYF,TGTGCCAGCAGCTCAGGGGATACGCAGTATTTT
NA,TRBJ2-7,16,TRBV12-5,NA,CASGLVQGGNAYEQYF,TGTGCTAGTGGTTTGGTACAAGGCGGGAACGCCTACGAGCAGTACTTC